This is a list of T cell receptor beta chains from one sample in a study of radiotherapy plus CTLA-4 blockade in lung cancer. Assay: immunoSEQ multiplex PCR; the TCRdb copy retains only in-frame clones and omits some. The sample holds around 53,000 clones; around nine tenths are singletons and the top ten take about a sixth. The source material was peripheral blood, sampled from a patient treated with radiotherapy plus ipilimumab. The receptor source for this set is a human donor with non-small cell lung cancer that progressed on radiotherapy plus ipilimumab. Some clones in this sample may be carry-over from other donors' samples. CDR3s include the opening cysteine and the closing phenylalanine or tryptophan. Each record gives: CDR3 DNA, CDR3 protein, J gene, V gene, D gene, clone size. A D gene is named only where the DNA matches it firmly. Not all rows give a size; the values are once, few, many and, for expanded clones, a class.

TGTGCCAGCAGCTCCCTCGGGGGGTCGGTCACAGATACGCAGTATTTT,CASSSLGGSVTDTQYF,TRBJ2-3,TRBV7-3,TRBD2,-
TGCGCCAGCAGCTTGAGGGGACAGTATAATGAAAAACTGTTTTTT,CASSLRGQYNEKLFF,TRBJ1-4,TRBV5-1,TRBD1,-
TGTGCCAGCAGCGGCCGGGACTTGGCTGGCGAGCAGTACTTC,CASSGRDLAGEQYF,TRBJ2-7,TRBV14,-,-
TGTGCCAGCAGCTCTAGGAGCGATCCAACTAATGAAAAACTGTTTTTT,CASSSRSDPTNEKLFF,TRBJ1-4,TRBV7-9,-,-
TGTGCCAGCAGCCCCGGGGACTACGAGCAGTACTTC,CASSPGDYEQYF,TRBJ2-7,TRBV13,-,-
TGCGCCAGCAGCCAACAGGGGGCAAGGGATGAGCAGTTCTTC,CASSQQGARDEQFF,TRBJ2-1,TRBV4-1,TRBD1,-
TGTGCCAGCAGCGTAGCTACAGGGTCTGGAAACACCATATATTTT,CASSVATGSGNTIYF,TRBJ1-3,TRBV9,-,-
TGTGCCAGTAACACGGGGGTCCCGGCTGAGCAGTTCTTC,CASNTGVPAEQFF,TRBJ2-1,TRBV19,-,-
TGTGCCAGCAGTACCCTCGAAACTAGTTCCGGGGAGCTGTTTTTT,CASSTLETSSGELFF,TRBJ2-2,TRBV6-5,-,-
TGTGCCAGCAGTGAATCATTTCCTAGCGTCCCCTACAATGAGCAGTTCTTC,CASSESFPSVPYNEQFF,TRBJ2-1,TRBV25-1,-,few
TGTGCCAGCAGTTCCGGAGCGGGACTAGCGGGAGTGTCCCAGTACTTC,CASSSGAGLAGVSQYF,TRBJ2-5,TRBV27,TRBD2,-
TGTGCCAGCCGAGATACAGGGTTCGGCTATGGCTACACCTTC,CASRDTGFGYGYTF,TRBJ1-2,TRBV2,-,-
TGTGCCAGCAGCGCGCGCCTGCGGACCGGGGAGCTGTTTTTT,CASSARLRTGELFF,TRBJ2-2,TRBV5-6,-,-
TGTGCCAGCAGCGGACTAGCGGGAGATTGGTACGAGCAGTACTTC,CASSGLAGDWYEQYF,TRBJ2-7,TRBV2,TRBD2,-
TGTGCCAGCAGCTTAAGACGAGGGAGAAACTACAATGAGCAGTTCTTC,CASSLRRGRNYNEQFF,TRBJ2-1,TRBV7-3,-,-
TGTGCCAGCAGCCATCCGGGACTAGCGGGGGCTGGTGAGCAGTTCTTC,CASSHPGLAGAGEQFF,TRBJ2-1,TRBV7-2,TRBD2,-
TGTGCCAGCAGCTCAGGGACAGTCGCCGCGTGGGGCTACACCTTC,CASSSGTVAAWGYTF,TRBJ1-2,TRBV7-9,TRBD1,-
TGCGCCAGCAGCCAAGGTACAGGCAATCAGCCCCAGCATTTT,CASSQGTGNQPQHF,TRBJ1-5,TRBV4-1,-,-
TGTGCCAGCGTGTCCGTAAATGAGCAGTTCTTC,CASVSVNEQFF,TRBJ2-1,TRBV6-5,-,-
TGCAGTGCTTACTACAGGGGCGAGCAGTACTTC,CSAYYRGEQYF,TRBJ2-7,TRBV20-1,TRBD1,-
TGCGCCAGCAGTGATGGGGCCTCCTACGAGCAGTACTTC,CASSDGASYEQYF,TRBJ2-7,TRBV10-1,-,-
TGTGCCAGTAGTATCCCCTCCAGGGACACTGAAGCTTTCTTT,CASSIPSRDTEAFF,TRBJ1-1,TRBV19,-,-
TGTGCCACCGGGACAGGGGGTACCTACGAGCAGTACTTC,CATGTGGTYEQYF,TRBJ2-7,TRBV25-1,TRBD1,few
TGTGCCTGGAGTAAGCCGGGACTCAGCTATGGCTACACCTTC,CAWSKPGLSYGYTF,TRBJ1-2,TRBV30,-,-
TGTGCCTGGAGTCGAGGGAACTATGGCTACACCTTC,CAWSRGNYGYTF,TRBJ1-2,TRBV30,-,-
TGTGCCAGCAGGGGGACAGGGTTCTCCTACGAGCAGTACTTC,CASRGTGFSYEQYF,TRBJ2-7,TRBV27,TRBD1,-
TGTGCCAGCAGCCTCTTCTACGGGAGGACCTACGAGCAGTACTTC,CASSLFYGRTYEQYF,TRBJ2-7,TRBV5-8,TRBD2,-
TGTGCCAGCAGCTTTAGCGGGGGGATTAGCACAGATACGCAGTATTTT,CASSFSGGISTDTQYF,TRBJ2-3,TRBV7-2,TRBD2,-
TGCGCCAGCAGCGTAACGGGCTCTGGGGCCAACGTCCTGACTTTC,CASSVTGSGANVLTF,TRBJ2-6,TRBV5-1,-,-
TGTGCCTGGATCCCCGGCGGCTCTGGGGCCAACGTCCTGACTTTC,CAWIPGGSGANVLTF,TRBJ2-6,TRBV30,-,-
TGTGCCAGCAGCTCCCGCCCGGGACAGGGGGCTTGGGAGGATGAGCAGTTCTTC,CASSSRPGQGAWEDEQFF,TRBJ2-1,TRBV9,TRBD1,-
TGTGCCAGTAGTAAGGGACTAGCCTACGAGCAGTACTTC,CASSKGLAYEQYF,TRBJ2-7,TRBV19,TRBD2,once
TGTGCCAGCAGCTCGCGCGGATACGGCCGCACAGATACGCAGTATTTT,CASSSRGYGRTDTQYF,TRBJ2-3,TRBV7-9,-,-
TGTGCCAGCAGTACTAGACAGGGCACAGATACGCAGTATTTT,CASSTRQGTDTQYF,TRBJ2-3,TRBV27,-,-
TGCGCCAGCAGTTCACAGCTTTCTAACTATGGCTACACCTTC,CASSSQLSNYGYTF,TRBJ1-2,TRBV10-2,-,-
TGTGCCAGTAGTACCTCCGTAGCTTTCTTT,CASSTSVAFF,TRBJ1-1,TRBV19,-,-
TGTGCCAGCAGTGAACAGCTGACGAACACTGAAGCTTTCTTT,CASSEQLTNTEAFF,TRBJ1-1,TRBV27,-,-
TGCGCCAGCAGCTTGGGCGCGGACATCTACACAGATACGCAGTATTTT,CASSLGADIYTDTQYF,TRBJ2-3,TRBV5-1,-,-
TGTGCCAGCAGCTTGCCCCGGGACAGGGATTCGGAGACCCAGTACTTC,CASSLPRDRDSETQYF,TRBJ2-5,TRBV5-6,TRBD1,-
TGTGCCAGCAGTTTGGGACTCCCGAACACTGAAGCTTTCTTT,CASSLGLPNTEAFF,TRBJ1-1,TRBV27,-,-
TGTGCCAGCAGCGCTAGGGGGGGCGAGCAGTTCTTC,CASSARGGEQFF,TRBJ2-1,TRBV13,-,-
TGTGCCAGCAGCCCGCGGACTAGCCCCGAGACCCAGTACTTC,CASSPRTSPETQYF,TRBJ2-5,TRBV9,TRBD2,-
TGTGCCAGCAGCCAAGGACAGGGGGCGCAAGGCTACACCTTC,CASSQGQGAQGYTF,TRBJ1-2,TRBV7-2,TRBD1,-
TGTGCCAGTACATCGGGACAGGGAACCGACGGCTACACCTTC,CASTSGQGTDGYTF,TRBJ1-2,TRBV19,TRBD1,-
TGTGCCAGCAGCGGGCGGGAGGAGACCCAGTACTTC,CASSGREETQYF,TRBJ2-5,TRBV21-1,-,-
TGTGCCAGCAGCTTCTACAGGGAAGATGGCTACACCTTC,CASSFYREDGYTF,TRBJ1-2,TRBV7-2,-,-
TGTGCCAGCAGCCGCGGGACAGGGAACACTGAAGCTTTCTTT,CASSRGTGNTEAFF,TRBJ1-1,TRBV27,TRBD1,-
TGTGCCAGCAGTTACGGGACAGGCGGAACCTACGAGCAGTACTTC,CASSYGTGGTYEQYF,TRBJ2-7,TRBV6-5,TRBD1,-
TGTGCCAGCAGTGACTCCCCGGGACAGGGGGGTGATGGCTACACCTTC,CASSDSPGQGGDGYTF,TRBJ1-2,TRBV6-4,TRBD1,once